The clone carrying this T cell receptor (beta chain) came up a few times. The target antigen is unknown. Donors were systemically healthy Caucasian individuals from Russia aged about 6 to 95 years. Every sample yielded at least 7 million isolated PBMCs. Through a sample-barcoded 5' primer and a J-beta primer mix, a second PCR was run for about 6 to 11 cycles. A single record per CDR3 protein comes from TCRdb applying MiXCR to the 5' RACE reads. This sample yields 650,000 to 950,000 distinct CDR3 sequences, of which 40% to 50% are seen a single time; roughly a fifth belongs to the top ten. The data were taken from a study of blood T cells in healthy people across ages. The overall study: Researchers report that template switching captured about one barcoded beta molecule per two T cells.

Overall study results and limits: Per million T cells, TCR beta diversity dropped about linearly as age rose.

This CDR3 is 11 amino acids long. The ends were cut back, 6 bases at V and 7 bases at J, with 10 bases in the middle. Germline CDR1 reads KGHSH; CDR2 reads LQKENI. The chain has TRBV18 and TRBJ2-7; no firm D call. The clonotype originates from a man in his fifties or sixties in good health. The sequencing input was blood. The CDR3 loop reads CASSLDREQYF. The CDR3 region has the DNA TGTGCCAGCTCGCTCGATCGGGAGCAGTACTTC.